A single sample is the source of the 29 T cell receptor beta chains below, sequenced in a study of coeliac disease. Generated by immunoSEQ multiplex PCR, the TCRdb table keeps only in-frame clones and is missing some. Among 6,000 to 8,000 clones listed, about 78% were seen once. The sample consisted of lamina propria lymphocytes from the gut. All receptors derive from a man between 25 and 39 years old with celiac disease.

This chain uses TRBV5-3 with TRBJ2-7, with unresolved D. TRBV5-3 is given ORF status, its function remaining uncertain. CDR3 length: 14 amino acids. Trimming pared 2 bases from V and 5 bases from J, leaving 14 bases between. The CDR3 spells CARSLFWALHEQYF. The CDR3, as DNA: TGTGCCAGAAGCTTATTCTGGGCCCTCCACGAGCAGTACTTC.

This clone was counted between two and nine times. The gene calls are TRBV5-1 and TRBJ2-1; TRBD2 aligns across 12 bases. The CDR3 has 16 amino acids. J lost 7 bases, V lost 4 bases, and 9 bases had no gene match. CDR1 and CDR2 from the germline V gene are SGHRS and YFSETQ. Here the CDR3 reads CASSPPSGGARNEQFF. The CDR3 DNA follows: TGCGCCAGCAGCCCTCCTAGCGGGGGGGCAAGAAATGAGCAGTTCTTC.

This clone was found a few times. The J gene is TRBJ2-7, the V gene TRBV5-8, with D unresolved. CDR1 and CDR2 from the germline V gene are SGHTS and YDEGEE. Between the trimmed V and J ends, which lost 0 bases and 3 bases, there was a span of 4 bases. This CDR3 is 12 amino acids long. The DNA for the CDR3 is TGTGCCAGCAGCTTGGACGGCTACGAGCAGTACTTC. This encodes CASSLDGYEQYF.

The gene calls are TRBV30 and TRBJ1-1, with a tentative D call TRBD1 (6 bases). V dropped 2 bases and J dropped 3 bases, with 10 bases sitting between them. The CDR3 has 13 amino acids. The V gene's germline CDR1 is GTSNPN and CDR2 SVGIG (reference sequence). The CDR3 spells CAWSPQGYTEAFF. The CDR3, as DNA: TGTGCCTGGAGTCCGCAGGGGTACACTGAAGCTTTCTTT.

The gene calls are TRBV10-3 and TRBJ2-3; 11 bases are shared with TRBD1. V gave up 6 bases and J gave up 4 bases; unmatched junction bases: 9. In germline, CDR1 is ENHRY, CDR2 SYGVKD. CDR3 length: 16 amino acids. The CDR3 is CAISRTGGARADTQYF. CDR3 bases: TGTGCCATCAGCCGGACAGGGGGCGCTAGGGCAGATACGCAGTATTTT.

The genes are TRBV28 and TRBJ1-1, with 8 bases fitting TRBD1. Trimming removed 6 bases from V and 8 bases from J; junction bases left unmatched: 5. In germline, CDR1 is MDHEN, CDR2 SYDVKM. This CDR3 is built from 12 residues. CDR3: CASRGQGQEAFF. In nucleotides, the CDR3 is TGTGCCAGCAGAGGACAGGGCCAAGAAGCTTTCTTT.

This chain connects TRBV6-6 to TRBJ2-1; D unclear. V was trimmed by 1 base and J by 5 bases, leaving 9 bases between them. The CDR3 has 14 residues. CDR1 and CDR2 (germline): MNHNY, SVGAGI (reference sequence). The CDR3 reads CASSYLGTNNEQFF. The CDR3 DNA reads TGTGCCAGCAGTTACTTGGGCACAAACAATGAGCAGTTCTTC.

The table lists this clone with a count of one. This chain links TRBV19 with TRBJ2-1, with 8 positions matching TRBD1. The V gene end was trimmed by 5 bases and the J gene end by 2 bases; junction bases not matched to a gene: 2. The CDR3 covers 14 residues. Germline V lookup: CDR1 LNHDA, CDR2 SQIVND (reference sequence). The CDR3 DNA reads TGTGCCAGTAGTTGGACAGGGCCCTACAATGAGCAGTTCTTC. As protein: CASSWTGPYNEQFF.

V is TRBV28 and J is TRBJ1-2; 8 nucleotides align to TRBD1. The germline CDR1 and CDR2 sequences are MDHEN and SYDVKM. With 6 bases clipped from V and 4 bases from J, the junction kept 7 bases outside the gene matches. The CDR3 contains 14 residues. CDR3 sequence reads: CASRRTGTSYGYTF. The CDR3 DNA is TGTGCCAGCAGACGGACAGGGACCTCCTATGGCTACACCTTC.

The J gene is TRBJ2-2, the V gene TRBV5-1; TRBD2 aligns across 7 bases. Germline assignment: CDR1 SGHRS and CDR2 YFSETQ. The CDR3 is 13 amino acids. V lost 9 bases and J lost 7; bases outside the gene matches: 9. The CDR3 DNA follows: TGCGCCACCAGGACTAGGGACGGCGGGGAGCTGTTTTTT. Translated: CATRTRDGGELFF.

V is TRBV6-1 and J is TRBJ2-5; the D gene is possibly TRBD1 (6 bases). Trimming stripped 8 bases from V and 5 bases from J, with 15 bases between. This CDR3 region has 13 residues. The germline V gene encodes CDR1 MNHNS and CDR2 SASEGT. CDR3 in amino acids: CASATGFKETQYF. In nucleotides, the CDR3 is TGTGCCAGCGCGACAGGATTCAAGGAGACCCAGTACTTC.

There are a few counts of this clone. The gene calls are TRBV6-9 and TRBJ2-6; unclear D gene. The V gene lost 5 bases and the J gene lost 5 bases, with 22 bases spanning the gap. The CDR3 runs 18 residues. Germline CDR1 MNHGY, CDR2 SVAAGI. In DNA, the CDR3 is TGTGCCAGCAGTAAGTACAACTTACGACAAAGTCGGGCCAACGTCCTGACTTTC. The encoded protein is CASSKYNLRQSRANVLTF.

The chain has TRBV7-3 and TRBJ1-6, with 8 positions matching TRBD1. The CDR3 covers 15 residues. The V gene's germline CDR1 is SGHTA and CDR2 FQGTGA. With 1 base clipped from V and 7 bases from J, the junction kept 3 bases outside the gene matches. The CDR3 DNA reads as TGTGCCAGCAGCTTAAGGGGACAGGCCAATTCACCCCTCCACTTT. This encodes CASSLRGQANSPLHF. The variable domain in full, with the rest retrieved from reference TRBV7-3 and TRBJ1-6, is GAGVSQTPSNKVTEKGKYVELRCDPISGHTALYWYRQSLGQGPEFLIYFQGTGAADDSGLPNDRFFAVRPEGSVSTLKIQRTERGDSAVYLCASSLRGQANSPLHFGNGTRLTVT.

The chain couples TRBV12-2 to TRBJ1-5; the table calls TRBD1, which could not be checked here. TRBV12-2 is noted as a pseudogene. The CDR3 spans 15 residues. CDR3 DNA: TGTGCAAGTCGCCATAGACAGGGTGATAATCAGCCCCAGCATTTT. It is translated as CASRHRQGDNQPQHF.

This clone showed up just once. The rearrangement links TRBV10-3 to TRBJ2-2; 9 positions match TRBD2. The CDR3 totals 16 residues. V was clipped by 7 bases and J by 5 bases; unmatched bases: 11. Per germline, CDR1 ENHRY and CDR2 SYGVKD. CDR3 in DNA: TGTGCCATCAAGAGAGATCAGACTAGCGGTACCGGGGAGCTGTTTTTT. It translates to CAIKRDQTSGTGELFF.

The chain employs TRBV6-6 and TRBJ1-3, with D uncertain. The CDR3 consists of 16 residues. The germline V gene has CDR1 MNHNY and CDR2 SVGAGI (reference sequence). Trimming took off 2 bases at V and 4 bases at J, with 15 bases between the two ends. The chain's CDR3 is CASSYPLFETGNTIYF. As DNA, the CDR3 is TGTGCCAGCAGTTACCCCCTATTCGAAACGGGAAACACCATATATTTT.

The chain has TRBV7-2 and TRBJ1-2, with a weak D call TRBD1 (5 bases). The CDR3 totals 14 residues. Germline V lookup: CDR1 SGHTA, CDR2 FQGNSA. The ends were cut back, 1 base at V and 8 bases at J, with 14 bases in the middle. The CDR3: CASSLDQGSVGYTF. CDR3 DNA: TGTGCCAGCAGCTTAGATCAGGGATCGGTCGGCTACACCTTC.

This chain joins TRBV9 and TRBJ2-1; TRBD2 agrees at 8 bases. Germline V CDR1 and CDR2: SGDLS, YYNGEE. Trimming took 0 bases from V and 10 from J; bases not matched to a gene: 0. The CDR3 extends over 12 amino acids. The CDR3 DNA follows: TGTGCCAGCAGCGTAGTAGCGGGGGAGCAGTTCTTC. Translated, it gives CASSVVAGEQFF.

This chain uses TRBV28 with TRBJ1-2; D is unclear. Germline CDR1 and CDR2: MDHEN and SYDVKM. CDR3 length: 13 amino acids. Trimming left V 1 base short and J 5 bases short, with 8 bases between. The CDR3, as DNA: TGTGCCAGCAGTTTATCTCCCACATATGGCTACACCTTC. It codes for CASSLSPTYGYTF.

The rearrangement links TRBV5-1 to TRBJ2-5; 10 positions agree with TRBD2. The CDR3 spans 15 residues. CDR1 SGHRS and CDR2 YFSETQ come from the germline V gene. The V and J ends lost 0 bases and 5 bases, in that order; junction bases with no gene match: 4. The CDR3 here is CASSLVPSGSETQYF. Written as DNA, the CDR3 is TGCGCCAGCAGCTTGGTGCCTAGCGGGAGTGAGACCCAGTACTTC.

The V and J genes are TRBV6-5 and TRBJ1-6; D unclear. CDR1 and CDR2 (germline): MNHEY, SVGAGI. The CDR3 spans 15 residues. Trimming left V 2 bases short and J 7 bases short, with 12 bases between. Here the CDR3 DNA reads TGTGCCAGCAGTTACGACGGGGTTTGGAATTCACCCCTCCACTTT. Encoded protein: CASSYDGVWNSPLHF.

The chain combines TRBV14 with TRBJ1-2; D possibly corresponds to TRBD1 (5 bases). CDR1 is SGHDN and CDR2 is FVKESK in the germline V gene. V was trimmed by 8 bases and J by 8 bases, leaving 12 bases between them. The CDR3 loop spans 11 amino acids. In nucleotides, the CDR3 is TGTGCCAGCGGGGCTACGTCGGGCTACACCTTC. This encodes CASGATSGYTF. Looking up the rest from reference TRBV14 and TRBJ1-2 gives the full variable domain: EAGVTQFPSHSVIEKGQTVTLRCDPISGHDNLYWYRRVMGKEIKFLLHFVKESKQDESGMPNNRFLAERTGGTYSTLKVQPAELEDSGVYFCASGATSGYTFGSGTRLTVV.

The chain couples TRBV5-1 to TRBJ1-1; D ambiguous. Germline-derived CDR1 and CDR2 are SGHRS and YFSETQ. The CDR3 extends over 14 amino acids. The V gene lost 0 bases and the J gene lost 3 bases, with 9 bases spanning the gap. The CDR3 nucleotides are TGCGCCAGCAGCTTGGCAAGAGTAGACACTGAAGCTTTCTTT. This gives the protein CASSLARVDTEAFF.

The V gene is TRBV7-2, the J gene TRBJ1-5, with 7 bases lining up with TRBD1. The CDR3 extends over 14 amino acids. The V gene's germline CDR1 is SGHTA and CDR2 FQGNSA. The DNA of the CDR3 is TGTGCGACAGGGCAGGGCGCGAGCAATCAGCCCCAGCATTTT. Encoded protein: CATGQGASNQPQHF. The variable domain in full, with the rest retrieved from reference TRBV7-2 and TRBJ1-5, is GAGVSQSPSNKVTEKGKDVELRCDPISGHTALYWYRQSLGQGLEFLIYFQGNSAPDKSGLPSDRFSAERTGGSVSTLTIQRTQQEDSAVYLCATGQGASNQPQHFGDGTRLSIL.

The chain combines TRBV11-3 with TRBJ1-1; D not resolved. The germline V gene has CDR1 SGHNT and CDR2 YENEEA. The CDR3 runs 13 residues. V was trimmed by 3 bases and J by 0 bases, leaving 5 bases between them. The CDR3 is CASSFTVNTEAFF. The CDR3 nucleotides are TGTGCCAGCAGCTTCACAGTGAACACTGAAGCTTTCTTT.

Note on this clone: A read error may account for a junction end that differs from germline. The chain employs TRBV28 and TRBJ1-1; TRBD1 might be the D (6 bases). The CDR3 is 15 residues long. Germline assignment: CDR1 MDHEN and CDR2 SYDVKM. Here the CDR3 DNA reads TGTGCCAGCAGCCCCGGGGGGGCCTTGAACACTAAAGCTTTCTTT. Amino acid sequence: CASSPGGALNTKAFF.

V is TRBV6-5 and J is TRBJ2-3, with 8 positions matching TRBD1. V gave up 6 bases and J gave up 2 bases; unmatched junction bases: 7. Germline CDR1 reads MNHEY; CDR2 reads SVGAGI. This CDR3 has 15 residues. The DNA for the CDR3 is TGTGCCAGCAGAACAGGGGGAGTGGTCACAGATACGCAGTATTTT. Its protein product is CASRTGGVVTDTQYF.

The rearrangement links TRBV4-1 to TRBJ1-2; unclear D gene. Trimming stripped 3 bases from V and 5 bases from J, with 19 bases between. Germline V gene lookup returns CDR1 MGHRA and CDR2 YSYEKL. CDR3 length equals 16 residues. CDR3 residues: CASSQRAGYVIYGYTF. The CDR3 DNA reads as TGCGCCAGCAGCCAGAGGGCGGGTTATGTTATTTATGGCTACACCTTC.

The rearrangement uses TRBV28 and TRBJ2-7; 11 bases match TRBD2. The CDR3 length is 12 residues. V was clipped by 7 bases and J by 10 bases; unmatched bases: 6. The germline CDR1 and CDR2 sequences are MDHEN and SYDVKM. The CDR3, as DNA: TGTGCCAGCACCACTAGCGGGAGTATTCAGTACTTC. It translates to CASTTSGSIQYF.